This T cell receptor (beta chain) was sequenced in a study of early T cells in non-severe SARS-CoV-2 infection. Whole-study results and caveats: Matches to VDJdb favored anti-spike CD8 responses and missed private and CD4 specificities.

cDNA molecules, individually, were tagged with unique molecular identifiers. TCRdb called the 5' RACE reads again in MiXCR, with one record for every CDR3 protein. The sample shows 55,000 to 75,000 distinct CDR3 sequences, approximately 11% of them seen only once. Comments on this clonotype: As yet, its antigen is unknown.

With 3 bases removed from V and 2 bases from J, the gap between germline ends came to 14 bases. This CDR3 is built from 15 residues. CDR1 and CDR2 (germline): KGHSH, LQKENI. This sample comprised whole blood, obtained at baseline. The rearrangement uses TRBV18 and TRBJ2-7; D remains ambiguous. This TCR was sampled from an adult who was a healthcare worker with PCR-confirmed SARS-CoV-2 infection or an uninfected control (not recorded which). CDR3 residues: CASSPENLPTYEQYF. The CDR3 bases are TGTGCCAGCTCACCGGAGAATCTCCCGACCTACGAGCAGTACTTC. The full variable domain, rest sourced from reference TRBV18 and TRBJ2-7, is NAGVMQNPRHLVRRRGQEARLRCSPMKGHSHVYWYRQLPEEGLKFMVYLQKENIIDESGMPKERFSAEFPKEGPSILRIQQVVRGDSAAYFCASSPENLPTYEQYFGPGTRLTVT.